The 10 T cell receptor beta chains reported below all come from one sample, sequenced in a study of blood T cell repertoires in COVID-19. This table comes from immunoSEQ multiplex PCR, and its TCRdb copy is limited to in-frame clones, with some not included. The table records about 260,000 clones, about 90% of them present only once. Material for sequencing was peripheral blood. The receptors shown here come from an older woman with COVID-19, enrolled during active disease.

V is TRBV18 and J is TRBJ2-2; no definite D call. Germline CDR1 and CDR2: KGHSH and LQKENI. The length of the CDR3 is 16 residues. V lost 1 base, J lost 2 bases, and 11 bases lay in between. CDR3 loop: CASSPRAILNTGELFF. The CDR3 coding sequence is TGTGCCAGCTCACCACGGGCAATCTTAAACACCGGGGAGCTGTTTTTT.

The rearrangement links TRBV5-1 to TRBJ1-4, with D perhaps TRBD1 (5 bases). The germline V gene has CDR1 SGHRS and CDR2 YFSETQ. Trimming removed 0 bases from V and 4 bases from J, with 7 bases in between. This CDR3 is 14 amino acids long. CDR3 nucleotide sequence: TGCGCCAGCAGCTTGGCAGGGTATAATGAAAAACTGTTTTTT. Amino acid sequence: CASSLAGYNEKLFF. Based on the CDR3 plus reference TRBV5-1 and TRBJ1-4, the full variable domain is KAGVTQTPRYLIKTRGQQVTLSCSPISGHRSVSWYQQTPGQGLQFLFEYFSETQRNKGNFPGRFSGRQFSNSRSEMNVSTLELGDSALYLCASSLAGYNEKLFFGSGTQLSVL.

This chain uses TRBV5-4 with TRBJ2-2; 7 bases line up with TRBD1. Trimming took 5 bases from V and 6 from J; bases not matched to a gene: 10. This CDR3 spans 15 amino acids. From germline, CDR1 is SGHNT and CDR2 YYREEE (reference sequence). The CDR3 DNA follows: TGTGCCAGCAGTTCGGGGCAGGGGGTCTCCGGGGAGCTGTTTTTT. It codes for CASSSGQGVSGELFF.

The chain couples TRBV28 to TRBJ1-2; the D gene is possibly TRBD1 (6 bases). This CDR3 spans 13 amino acids. Germline values: CDR1 MDHEN, CDR2 SYDVKM. Trimming pared 6 bases from V and 7 bases from J, leaving 15 bases between. The CDR3 DNA reads TGTGCCAGCAGCCCGGGGGGCAGGGGTGGCTACACCTTC. Encoded protein: CASSPGGRGGYTF.

This clone occurred once. This chain links TRBV7-2 with TRBJ2-7; D uncertain. The germline V gene has CDR1 SGHTA and CDR2 FQGNSA. V was shortened by 4 bases and J by 3 bases, with 13 bases between the two germline ends. This CDR3 is built from 14 residues. CDR3 DNA: TGTGCCAGCAGCTCCCCGAACAACCTCTACGAGCAGTACTTC. Its translation is CASSSPNNLYEQYF.

The chain employs TRBV30 and TRBJ1-2; the D is unclear. V lost 4 bases to trimming and J lost 1 base, with 10 bases between them. Germline CDR1 is GTSNPN and CDR2 is SVGIG (reference sequence). The CDR3 is 13 residues long. Here the CDR3 DNA reads TGTGCCTGGACTCGAGGACTTAACTATGGCTACACCTTC. It encodes CAWTRGLNYGYTF.

The chain links TRBV5-1 to TRBJ1-1; the D gene is possibly TRBD1 (5 bases). The germline V gene has CDR1 SGHRS and CDR2 YFSETQ. Trimming removed 0 bases from V and 3 bases from J, with 9 bases in between. This CDR3 comprises 14 residues. The CDR3 coding sequence is TGCGCCAGCAGCTTGGGGGGACTGTACACTGAAGCTTTCTTT. Translation: CASSLGGLYTEAFF.

For the CDR3, the DNA is TGTGCCAGCAGTCCCCGACAGGCGAACTATGGCTACACCTTC. Translated: CASSPRQANYGYTF. This rearrangement joins TRBV27 to TRBJ1-2, with a tentative D call TRBD1 (6 bases). CDR1 and CDR2 from the germline V gene are MNHEY and SMNVEV (reference sequence). The CDR3 runs to 14 residues. Trimming took 5 bases from V and 2 from J, leaving 12 bases between them.

A single count supports this clone. The chain links TRBV7-2 to TRBJ1-2; TRBD1 aligns across 10 bases. The CDR3 has 13 residues. J lost 7 bases, V lost 5 bases, and 4 bases had no gene match. Germline V CDR1 and CDR2: SGHTA, FQGNSA. The CDR3 here is CASSAGQGFGYTF. Here the CDR3 DNA reads TGTGCCAGCAGCGCGGGACAGGGGTTTGGCTACACCTTC.

The V gene is TRBV30, the J gene TRBJ2-1, with TRBD2 identical over 11 bases. The V segment lost 1 base and the J segment 5 bases; nucleotides outside the gene matches: 1. There are 14 residues in the CDR3. Germline lookup yields CDR1 GTSNPN and CDR2 SVGIG (reference sequence). The DNA of the CDR3 is TGTGCCTGGAGTGGACTAGCGGGGCACAATGAGCAGTTCTTC. This encodes CAWSGLAGHNEQFF.